This T cell receptor (beta chain) stems from a study of Ad26.COV2.S vaccination and SARS-CoV-2 variants. Libraries were prepared by immunoSEQ multiplex PCR; TCRdb keeps only in-frame clonotypes and omits some of them. This table holds 300,000 to 350,000 clones, roughly 90% found once. The treatment was: some 20 received Ad26.COV2.S at low or high dose, single or two shots; several received placebo; per-sample allocation not given. Material that was analyzed had been drawn on day 63 after the first vaccine or placebo injection. Trimming took 5 bases from V and 7 from J, leaving 12 bases between them. Germline-derived CDR1 and CDR2 are KGHSH and LQKENI. CDR3 length equals 12 residues.

This material consisted of peripheral blood, taken in a trial of Ad26.COV2.S vaccine versus placebo. This receptor was obtained from a person aged 18 to 59 who received the Ad26.COV2.S COVID-19 vaccine or a placebo. The V gene is TRBV18, the J gene TRBJ2-7; D not certain. In DNA, the CDR3 is TGTGCCAGCTCATCCTCGCTAGTGGAGCAGTACGTC. Its translation is CASSSSLVEQYV.